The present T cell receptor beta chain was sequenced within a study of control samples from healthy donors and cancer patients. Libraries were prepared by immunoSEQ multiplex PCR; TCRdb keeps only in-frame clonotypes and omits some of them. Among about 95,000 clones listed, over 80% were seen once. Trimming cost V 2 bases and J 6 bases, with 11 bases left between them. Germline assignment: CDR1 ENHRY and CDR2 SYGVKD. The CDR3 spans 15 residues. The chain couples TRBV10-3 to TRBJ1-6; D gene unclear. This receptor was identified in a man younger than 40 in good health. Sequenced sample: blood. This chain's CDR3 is CAISEGRVTNSPLHF. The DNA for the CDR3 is TGTGCCATCAGTGAGGGTCGGGTCACTAATTCACCCCTCCACTTT.